The clone carrying this T cell receptor (beta chain) was observed at least ten times. The target antigen is unknown. The sample belongs to a study of T cells in Graves' hyperthyroidism and ophthalmopathy. In the study overall: Once the initial diagnosis was made, peripheral blood was obtained before any treatment. Findings and caveats of the study: Blood also carried most thyroid clonotypes expanded above 0.001.

The TCR beta CDR3 regions underwent amplification using RNA transcripts as the source. Carried out on the TCR CDR3, a first-round RT-PCR used the HTBI primer set. In TCRdb, the multiplex PCR reads were re-called with MiXCR into one record per CDR3 protein. The table has about 200,000 distinct CDR3 sequences, around 16% seen once; the top ten hold around 43%. Sequenced input: blood. This TCR derives from a man aged 40-49 years with Graves' hyperthyroidism.

The CDR3 bases are TGTGCCGGCAAAGACAGGGCGAACACTGAAGCTTTCTTT. This translates into CAGKDRANTEAFF. This chain links TRBV7-2 with TRBJ1-1, with 7 nucleotides matching TRBD1. J gave up 1 base and V 11 bases, and 7 bases lay outside the gene matches. This CDR3 comprises 13 residues. The V gene's germline CDR1 is SGHTA and CDR2 FQGNSA.